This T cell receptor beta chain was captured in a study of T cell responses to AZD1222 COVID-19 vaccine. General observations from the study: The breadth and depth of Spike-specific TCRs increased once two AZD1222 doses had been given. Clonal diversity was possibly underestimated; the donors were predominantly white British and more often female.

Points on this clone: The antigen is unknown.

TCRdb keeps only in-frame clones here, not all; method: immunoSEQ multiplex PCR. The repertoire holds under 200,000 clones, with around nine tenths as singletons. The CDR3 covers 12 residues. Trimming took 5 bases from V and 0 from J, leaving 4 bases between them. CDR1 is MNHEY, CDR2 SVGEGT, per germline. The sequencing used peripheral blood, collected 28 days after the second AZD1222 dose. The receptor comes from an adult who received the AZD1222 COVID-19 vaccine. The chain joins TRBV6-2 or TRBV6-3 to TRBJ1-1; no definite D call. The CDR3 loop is CASSTMNTEAFF. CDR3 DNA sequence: TGTGCCAGCAGTACAATGAACACTGAAGCTTTCTTT.